This T cell receptor beta chain emerged from a study of brain T cells in children with intractable seizures. Study-level points and caveats: Pre-surgery blood may have been undersampled, hiding some clones. Only CDR3 sequence similarity suggested viral specificity, without known HCMV serostatus.

Trimming removed 5 bases from V and 7 bases from J; junction bases left unmatched: 10. CDR1 SGDLS and CDR2 YYNGEE come from the germline V gene. CDR3 length equals 15 residues. The data were produced by immunoSEQ multiplex PCR, yet TCRdb's version contains in-frame clones alone and is incomplete. The sample consists of about 340,000 clones, 85% to 95% of them appearing once. Time point of the sample: blood from clinic visit 5 months post-surgery; TSC patient then seizure free. Sequencing was limited to surgery cases with top T cell transcript signatures in brain tissue. At least one anti-epileptic drug was given before surgery. With regard to this clone: Its target is unknown.

The sample consisted of peripheral blood, taken roughly 5 months after surgery. The chain is built from TRBV9 and TRBJ2-2; 8 bases are shared with TRBD2. This receptor was taken from a boy under two years old with tuberous sclerosis and intractable seizures. The CDR3, as DNA: TGTGCCAGCAGTGGAATAGCGGGAATGGGCGGGGAGCTGTTTTTT. Its protein product is CASSGIAGMGGELFF.